These 11 T cell receptor beta chains were all obtained from the same sample, sequenced in a study of T cells in Graves' hyperthyroidism and ophthalmopathy (dated by TCRdb to between 2017 and 2020). Libraries were prepared through multiplex PCR. The sample was run on an Illumina HiSeq 2000. Amplification of TCR beta CDR3 regions was carried out from RNA transcripts. The TCR CDR3 was subjected to a first round of RT-PCR using the HTBI primer set and the Qiagen OneStep RT-PCR kit. TCRdb's own reprocessing of the public reads used fastp at Q25 and MiXCR and kept productive beta chains. Records with the same CDR3 protein are collapsed into one entry carrying the most frequent genes and DNA. Across this sample there are hundreds of thousands of distinct CDR3 sequences, with more than 15% seen only once. Of the sample, less than 3.5% falls within the top ten clones. The sequenced sample was blood. These receptors were obtained from a woman in her 40s with Graves' ophthalmopathy.

This chain links TRBV10-3 with TRBJ2-7; 7 bases line up with TRBD1. This CDR3 has 15 residues. Germline-derived CDR1 and CDR2 are ENHRY and SYGVKD. J gave up 4 bases and V 7 bases, and 13 bases lay outside the gene matches. CDR3 residues: CAINDRDSLVYEQYF. CDR3 bases: TGTGCCATCAACGACAGGGATTCGTTAGTTTACGAGCAGTACTTC.

This clonotype appeared many times. The chain combines TRBV20-1 with TRBJ1-6; no firm D call. The V gene lost 3 bases and the J gene lost 14 bases, with 17 bases spanning the gap. The CDR3 totals 13 residues. Per germline, CDR1 DFQATT and CDR2 SNEGSKA (reference sequence). In DNA form, the CDR3 reads TGCAGTGCTAGGCGGCAGTTAGGGCAGACCCTCCACTTT. Residues: CSARRQLGQTLHF.

This clonotype was seen many times. J is TRBJ2-3 and V is TRBV5-1; D may correspond to TRBD1 or TRBD2 (6 bases each). The CDR3 runs 16 residues. The V gene lost 10 bases and the J gene lost 3 bases, with 24 bases spanning the gap. Per germline, CDR1 SGHRS and CDR2 YFSETQ. Here the CDR3 reads CASTPGAPQITDTQYF. In DNA form, the CDR3 reads TGCGCCTCCACCCCGGGGGCTCCTCAGATAACAGATACGCAGTATTTT.

This clonotype was seen repeatedly, ten times or more. V usage is TRBV20-1 and J usage is TRBJ2-7; possible D gene TRBD2, 5 bases. Looked up from germline, CDR1 is DFQATT and CDR2 is SNEGSKA (reference sequence). Trimming stripped 6 bases from V and 0 bases from J, with 9 bases between. CDR3 length: 12 amino acids. Here the CDR3 reads CSASTNSYEQYF. The CDR3 DNA reads as TGCAGTGCCTCGACTAACTCCTACGAGCAGTACTTC.

This clonotype was picked up many times. The V call is TRBV7-9, the J call TRBJ2-3; 11 bases fit TRBD1. Germline lookup yields CDR1 SEHNR and CDR2 FQNEAQ (reference sequence). J lost 5 bases, V lost 4 bases, and 2 bases had no gene match. The CDR3 consists of 14 residues. In nucleotides, the CDR3 is TGTGCCAGCAGCTGGACAGGGGGCGGAGATACGCAGTATTTT. Translating it yields CASSWTGGGDTQYF.

The sample holds a few counts of this clonotype. J is TRBJ2-7 and V is TRBV10-3; no firm D call. Germline-derived CDR1 and CDR2 are ENHRY and SYGVKD. The CDR3 covers 13 residues. With 6 bases removed from V and 6 bases from J, the gap between germline ends came to 15 bases. The CDR3 DNA reads TGTGCCATCAGAACCCCTCTTACCAGCGAGCAGTACTTC. Amino acids: CAIRTPLTSEQYF.

This clonotype was seen more than once but under ten times. The chain employs TRBV11-2 and TRBJ2-4; perhaps TRBD1 as D (6 bases). Trimming left V 5 bases short and J 6 bases short, with 23 bases between. Looked up from germline, CDR1 is SGHAT and CDR2 is FQNNGV. This CDR3 has 17 amino acids. In DNA, the CDR3 is TGTGCCAGCAGCCTCGGACAGCGCTACCTAACTTTAAACATTCAGTACTTC. This encodes CASSLGQRYLTLNIQYF.

This clonotype occurred many times. The chain recombines TRBV7-9 with TRBJ1-1, with a possible D match to TRBD1 (6 bases). Germline-derived CDR1 and CDR2 are SEHNR and FQNEAQ (reference sequence). With 4 bases removed from V and 3 bases from J, the gap between germline ends came to 15 bases. The CDR3 spans 15 residues. The CDR3 spells CASSSVQGLDTEAFF. DNA of the CDR3: TGTGCCAGCAGCTCGGTGCAGGGGCTGGACACTGAAGCTTTCTTT.

There are a few counts of this clonotype. One end of the junction is discordant with germline, which a read error may explain. This rearrangement joins TRBV6-2 or TRBV6-3 to TRBJ2-7, with a tentative D call TRBD2 (6 bases). Germline assignment: CDR1 MNHEY and CDR2 SVGEGT. The CDR3 has 15 amino acids. The CDR3 is CASNTGQGGSYEQCF. CDR3 DNA: TGTGCCAGCAACACCGGGCAGGGAGGCTCCTACGAGCAGTGCTTC.

Ten or more counts support this clonotype. This chain links TRBV7-2 with TRBJ2-3, with a possible D match to TRBD1 (8 bases). The CDR3 loop spans 15 amino acids. Per the germline V gene, CDR1 is SGHTA and CDR2 is FQGNSA. V lost 4 bases and J 5 bases, leaving 16 bases between the germline ends. The CDR3 region has the DNA TGTGCCAGCAGCTCACAGGGGGGGGCGGGAGATACGCAGTATTTT. It is translated as CASSSQGGAGDTQYF.

This clonotype was seen more than once but under ten times. The gene calls are TRBV30 and TRBJ2-1, with D perhaps TRBD1 or TRBD2 (5 bases each). V lost 3 bases and J 4 bases, leaving 16 bases between the germline ends. CDR1 GTSNPN and CDR2 SVGIG come from the germline V gene (reference sequence). The length of the CDR3 is 15 residues. CDR3 amino acids: CAWRPAGTAYNEQFF. The CDR3 DNA sequence: TGTGCCTGGAGGCCCGCCGGGACCGCTTACAATGAGCAGTTCTTC. Based on the CDR3 plus reference TRBV30 and TRBJ2-1, the full variable domain is SQTIHQWPATLVQPVGSPLSLECTVEGTSNPNLYWYRQAAGRGLQLLFYSVGIGQISSEVPQNLSASRPQDRQFILSSKKLLLSDSGFYLCAWRPAGTAYNEQFFGPGTRLTVL.